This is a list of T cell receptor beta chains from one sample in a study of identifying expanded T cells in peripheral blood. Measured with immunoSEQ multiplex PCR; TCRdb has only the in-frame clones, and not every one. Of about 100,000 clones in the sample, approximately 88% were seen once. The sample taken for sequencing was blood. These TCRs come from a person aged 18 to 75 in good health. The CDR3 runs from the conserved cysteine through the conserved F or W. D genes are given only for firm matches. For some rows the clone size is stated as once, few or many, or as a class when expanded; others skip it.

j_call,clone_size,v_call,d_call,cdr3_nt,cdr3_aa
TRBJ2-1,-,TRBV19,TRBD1,TGTGCCAGTAGTGAATTACCGGGACAGTTCAACAATGAGCAGTTCTTC,CASSELPGQFNNEQFF
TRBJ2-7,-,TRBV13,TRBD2,TGTGCCAGCAGTCCTACTAGCGGGGGGGGTCGTTACGAGCAGTACTTC,CASSPTSGGGRYEQYF
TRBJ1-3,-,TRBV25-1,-,TGTGCCAGCAGTGCGGCGGGGTCTGGAAACACCATATATTTT,CASSAAGSGNTIYF
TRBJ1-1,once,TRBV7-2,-,TGTGCCAGCAGCCTGCCAAACATGAACACTGAAGCTTTCTTT,CASSLPNMNTEAFF
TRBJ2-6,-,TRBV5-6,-,TGTGCCAGCAACCCCGTCCTGGGCTCGGGGGCCAACGTCCTGACTTTC,CASNPVLGSGANVLTF
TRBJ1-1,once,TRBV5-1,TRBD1,TGCGCCAGCAGCCGTGGACAGGGAAGGCCGGACACTGAAGCTTTCTTT,CASSRGQGRPDTEAFF
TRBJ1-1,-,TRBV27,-,TGTGCCAGCAGTTCATCCAGGAACACTGAAGCTTTCTTT,CASSSSRNTEAFF
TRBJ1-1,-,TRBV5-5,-,TGTGCCAGCAGCTCCGACACGGACACTGAAGCTTTCTTT,CASSSDTDTEAFF
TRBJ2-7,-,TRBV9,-,TGTGCCAGCAGCGTAGCTACGGGGCCGGATTACGAGCAGTACTTC,CASSVATGPDYEQYF
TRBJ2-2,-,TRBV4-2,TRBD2,TGTGCCAGCAGCCAGGAGGGGACTAGCGCGGGGGAGCTGTTTTTT,CASSQEGTSAGELFF
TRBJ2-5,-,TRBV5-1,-,TGCGCCAGCAGCTTGTTAGGGGAGACCCAAGAGACCCAGTACTTC,CASSLLGETQETQYF
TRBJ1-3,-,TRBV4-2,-,TGTGCCAGCAGCCACCCGCCTCACGGAAACACCATATATTTT,CASSHPPHGNTIYF
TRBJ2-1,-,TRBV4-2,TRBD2,TGTGCCAGCAGCCAACTAGCGGGAGGGCGAAATGAGCAGTTCTTC,CASSQLAGGRNEQFF
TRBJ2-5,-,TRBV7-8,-,TGTGCCAGCAGCCCTTTTGGTAGTGGGCTAGGGAAAGAGACCCAGTACTTC,CASSPFGSGLGKETQYF